This T cell receptor (beta chain) appears in the sequencing data of a study of CD8+ T cells in alopecia areata. Overall study context: Patients in the study were on tofacitinib for 6 to 18 months, then off it for 6 months.

Extraction and reverse transcription of RNA yielded cDNA as the sequencing template. Profiling relied on immunoSEQ multiplex PCR, and the TCRdb table lists in-frame clones only, not all of them. The table shows around 120,000 clones, with around two fifths occurring only once. Whole-study results and caveats: Relative to normal scalp, lesional scalp, especially alopecia totalis/universalis, showed higher clonality.

The ends lost 4 bases at V and 0 bases at J; junction bases unmatched: 3. This CDR3 region has 16 residues. The germline V gene encodes CDR1 MDHEN and CDR2 SYDVKM. Alopecia areata patients had lesional scalp punch biopsies and peripheral blood taken from them. PBMCs served as the source from which CD4+ and CD8+ T cells were sorted. In the case of this clone: Its matching antigen is unknown.

The TCR comes from a human donor with alopecia areata. The chain recombines TRBV28 with TRBJ2-6; 7 positions agree with TRBD1. Material for sequencing was CD4+ T cells sorted from blood. The CDR3 sequence: CASSSTGPSGANVLTF. In nucleotides, the CDR3 is TGTGCCAGCAGTTCGACAGGGCCCTCTGGGGCCAACGTCCTGACTTTC.